This T cell receptor beta chain came from a study of radiation and T cells in renal cell carcinoma (dated by TCRdb to 2018 to 2020). For the wider study: The samples were drawn from a clinical trial, where primary renal cell carcinomas were treated with 15 Gy of stereotactic body radiation therapy and then removed by nephrectomy 4 weeks afterward. A total of 53 samples underwent TCR beta sequencing, made up of approximately 26 tumors and roughly 27 peripheral blood samples. In the 40 to 60 samples combined, some 4,000,000 unique CDR3 nucleotide sequences were found, encoding approximately 2,800,000 unique CDR3 amino acid sequences. Overall results and qualifications from the work: Dynamics of the blood repertoire were not tracked past 4 weeks after treatment. Effects of radiation dose or scheduling on the TCR repertoire could not be addressed with the single-armed trial design. Because pretreatment tumor biopsies were not available, the study could not determine whether clonotypes were already present within the tumor at baseline. Top tumor clonotypes rose in blood from baseline to 2 weeks post-radiation, then contracted by 4 weeks, suggesting transient expansion of tumor-resident clones.

As concerns this clone: Which antigen it targets is not known. Per-base quality was not reported, and no clone a single base away is much larger than it.

The cysteine opens and the phenylalanine closes a CDR3 of 16 amino acids. The CDR3 DNA has 48 bases and is translated from base 1. The germline V gene gives CDR1 as MNHEY and CDR2 as SVGAGI. Relative to germline, V is 0 bases shorter and J is 4 bases shorter, with 10 bases between their ends. The sample's time point, from its label and the paper: blood 2 weeks post-SBRT. This sample's treatment or condition label indicates: 15 Gy SBRT to primary tumor, nephrectomy 4 weeks later. To follow tumor-enriched clonotypes, serial peripheral blood was collected from radiation-treated patients at baseline and at 2 weeks and 4 weeks after SBRT. Every patient's renal cell carcinoma showed clear cell pathology. The QIAamp DNA Blood Mini Kit (Qiagen) was used to prepare genomic DNA for TCR sequencing. Samples were included in the analyses only if all quality control checks were passed. TCR beta libraries were generated from genomic DNA with the immunoSEQ kit, following the manufacturer's recommendations. To prepare libraries, a first multiplex PCR with proprietary primers was run, followed by a second PCR that added unique barcodes, and a bead cleanup was done after each round. A positive control reaction and a negative control reaction, both provided in the kit, were run with every batch of samples. The final libraries underwent checking on an Agilent 4200 TapeStation D1000 ScreenTape, volumetric pooling, and quantification by qPCR. Sequencing was performed on an Illumina NextSeq500 with a MidOutput 150-cycle cartridge, and 156 Read1 and 15 Index1 cycles were run with kit custom primers. The pooled library was loaded at 1.0 pM, and about 21% PhiX control was spiked in. The original methods were these. Vendor-processed data were analyzed in R, and a clonotype was defined as all T cells sharing the same CDR3 nucleotide sequence. In the clone abundance analyses, frequencies in each sample were normalized to that sample's 10,000 most abundant clones. Before analysis, public T cell clones were removed, and these numbered fewer than six per sample on average. Tumor-enriched and baseline blood-enriched clonotypes were defined by at least a 32-fold difference in abundance between compartments. A beta-binomial differential abundance model was applied to find clonotypes that expanded or contracted between blood time points. Tumor-blood repertoire similarity was measured with the Baroni-Urbani and Buser coefficient, and group comparisons used two-tailed Wilcoxon tests in R. TCRdb obtained this table from immuneACCESS and retained in-frame rearrangements with V and J assigned. These tables miss some clones; where compared with another copy, unresolved V genes account for less than half of the shortfall, and the remainder is unexplained. V and J calls plus clone size are reproduced from that table; the DNA served to infer D and trimming. Within this sample are fewer than 150,000 clones, with about 88% of them counted one time only. The ten largest make up 5.5% to 6.5% of the sample.

The sequence is built from TRBV6-5 and TRBJ1-6, with no D gene named confidently. The TCR was taken from a woman between 65 and 79 years old with renal cell carcinoma. Sample: blood, taken from a patient whose treatment included radiotherapy and nephrectomy. The DNA sequence reads TGTGCCAGCAGTTACTCGGAGACGGTTTATAATTCACCCCTCCACTTT. Its translation reads: CASSYSETVYNSPLHF.